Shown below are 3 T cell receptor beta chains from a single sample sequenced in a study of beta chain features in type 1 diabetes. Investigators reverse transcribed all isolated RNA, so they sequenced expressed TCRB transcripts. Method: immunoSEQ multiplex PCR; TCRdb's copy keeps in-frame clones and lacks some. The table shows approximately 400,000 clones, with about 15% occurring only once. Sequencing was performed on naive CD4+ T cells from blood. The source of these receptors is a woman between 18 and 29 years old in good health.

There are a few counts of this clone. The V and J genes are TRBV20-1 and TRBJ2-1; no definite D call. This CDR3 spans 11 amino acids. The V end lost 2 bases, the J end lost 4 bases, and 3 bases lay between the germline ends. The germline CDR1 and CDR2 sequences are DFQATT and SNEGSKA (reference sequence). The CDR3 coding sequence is TGCAGTGCTAGACAGTACAATGAGCAGTTCTTC. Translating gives CSARQYNEQFF.

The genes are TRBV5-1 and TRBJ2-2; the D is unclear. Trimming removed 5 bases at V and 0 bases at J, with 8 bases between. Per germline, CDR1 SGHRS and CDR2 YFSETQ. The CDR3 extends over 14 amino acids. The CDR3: CASRLNANTGELFF. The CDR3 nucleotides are TGCGCCAGCAGGTTAAATGCGAACACCGGGGAGCTGTTTTTT.

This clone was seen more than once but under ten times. The CDR3 protein is CASSPPRRGGNNEQFF. CDR3 coding DNA: TGTGCCAGCAGCCCACCCCGGAGGGGTGGGAACAATGAGCAGTTCTTC. The chain employs TRBV6-6 and TRBJ2-1, with D possibly TRBD2 on 6 matching bases. Germline V gene data show CDR1 as MNHNY and CDR2 as SVGAGI (reference sequence). The CDR3 has 16 residues. V gave up 6 bases and J gave up 5 bases, with 20 bases separating them.